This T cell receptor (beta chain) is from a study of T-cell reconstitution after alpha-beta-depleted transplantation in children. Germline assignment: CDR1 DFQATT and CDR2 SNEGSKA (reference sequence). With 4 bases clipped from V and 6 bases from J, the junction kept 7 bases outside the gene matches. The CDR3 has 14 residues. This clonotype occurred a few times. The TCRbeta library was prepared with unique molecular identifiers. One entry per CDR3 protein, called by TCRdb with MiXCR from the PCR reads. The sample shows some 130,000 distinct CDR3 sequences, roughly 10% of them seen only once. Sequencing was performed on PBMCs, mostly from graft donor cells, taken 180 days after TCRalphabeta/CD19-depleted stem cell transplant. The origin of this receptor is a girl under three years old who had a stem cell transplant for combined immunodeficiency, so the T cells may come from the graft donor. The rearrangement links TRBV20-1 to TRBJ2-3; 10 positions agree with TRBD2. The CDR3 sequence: CSATSSGRKDTQYF. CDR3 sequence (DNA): TGCAGTGCTACAAGTAGCGGGAGGAAGGATACGCAGTATTTT.